This TCR beta chain originates from a study of Ad26.COV2.S vaccination and SARS-CoV-2 variants. The overall study: The authors gave Ad26.COV2.S intramuscularly, either once or twice 56 days apart. Study outcomes and limitations: Across vaccine and placebo recipients, the breadth of non-spike TCRs was similar.

The germline CDR1 and CDR2 sequences are MDHEN and SYDVKM. The CDR3 is 15 residues long. Trimming left V 2 bases short and J 0 bases short, with 11 bases between. Only a few counts were recorded for this clone. What it binds is unknown. As to treatment: roughly 20 received Ad26.COV2.S at low or high dose, single or two shots; several received placebo; per-sample allocation not given. Specimen acquisition occurred on day 63 following the initial vaccine or placebo injection. It was an adult aged 18-55 years in Boston who was the donor. Vaccination employed an Ad26 vector expressing the Wuhan-strain SARS-CoV-2 spike. TCRdb's table, derived via immunoSEQ multiplex PCR, lists solely in-frame clones and lacks some. The table has some 290,000 clones, around 85% seen once.

The chain has TRBV28 and TRBJ2-7; D unresolved. This TCR came from a person aged 18-60 years who received the Ad26.COV2.S COVID-19 vaccine or a placebo. The sample was peripheral blood, taken in a trial of Ad26.COV2.S vaccine versus placebo. The CDR3 spells CASSLVTGYSYEQYF. CDR3 in DNA: TGTGCCAGCAGTTTAGTAACCGGGTACTCCTACGAGCAGTACTTC.